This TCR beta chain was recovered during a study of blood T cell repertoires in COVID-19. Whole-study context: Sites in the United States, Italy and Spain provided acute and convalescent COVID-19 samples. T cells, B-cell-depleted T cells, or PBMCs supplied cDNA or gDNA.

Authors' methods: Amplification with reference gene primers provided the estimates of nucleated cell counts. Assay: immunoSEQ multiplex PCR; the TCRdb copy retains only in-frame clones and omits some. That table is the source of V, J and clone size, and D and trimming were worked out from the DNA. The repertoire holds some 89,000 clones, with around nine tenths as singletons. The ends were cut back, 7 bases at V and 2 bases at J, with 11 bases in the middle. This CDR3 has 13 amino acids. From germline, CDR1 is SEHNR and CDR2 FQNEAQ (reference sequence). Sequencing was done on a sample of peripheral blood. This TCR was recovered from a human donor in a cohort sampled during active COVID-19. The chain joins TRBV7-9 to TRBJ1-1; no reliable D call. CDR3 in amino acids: CASTRTGNTEAFF. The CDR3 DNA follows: TGTGCCAGCACCCGGACGGGAAACACTGAAGCTTTCTTT. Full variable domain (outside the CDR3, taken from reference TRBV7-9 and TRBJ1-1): DTGVSQNPRHKITKRGQNVTFRCDPISEHNRLYWYRQTLGQGPEFLTYFQNEAQLEKSRLLSDRFSAERPKGSFSTLEIQRTEQGDSAMYLCASTRTGNTEAFFGQGTRLTVV.